This entry features one T cell receptor beta chain sequence. As yet, its antigen is unknown. Deep level was the assay's run setting. TCRdb keeps only in-frame clones here, not all; method: immunoSEQ multiplex PCR. The sample includes 90,000 to 150,000 clones, approximately 70% of them seen just once. The sample belongs to a study of shared clonotypes between healthy human individuals. Study information: Donors were a couple of women and a few men aged 18 to 49. CD4 naive and memory got three plates each, CD8 naive two, CD8 memory one. Study outcomes and limitations: Larger richness was generally estimated for naive than memory subsets.

The germline gives CDR1 LNHDA, CDR2 SQIVND (reference sequence). This CDR3 has 18 residues. Trimming left V 5 bases short and J 1 base short, with 23 bases between. The sample taken for sequencing was memory CD8+ T cells sorted from blood. The subset denotes: CD45RO+ cells pooled with CCR7-negative TemRA cells. The chain employs TRBV19 and TRBJ1-1; a possible D gene is TRBD1 (5 bases). The TCR was taken from a woman in her thirties in good health. In nucleotides, the CDR3 is TGTGCCAGTAGTTCGGGGTGGGACCGCCTCAACGGGAACACTGAAGCTTTCTTT. Its protein is CASSSGWDRLNGNTEAFF.